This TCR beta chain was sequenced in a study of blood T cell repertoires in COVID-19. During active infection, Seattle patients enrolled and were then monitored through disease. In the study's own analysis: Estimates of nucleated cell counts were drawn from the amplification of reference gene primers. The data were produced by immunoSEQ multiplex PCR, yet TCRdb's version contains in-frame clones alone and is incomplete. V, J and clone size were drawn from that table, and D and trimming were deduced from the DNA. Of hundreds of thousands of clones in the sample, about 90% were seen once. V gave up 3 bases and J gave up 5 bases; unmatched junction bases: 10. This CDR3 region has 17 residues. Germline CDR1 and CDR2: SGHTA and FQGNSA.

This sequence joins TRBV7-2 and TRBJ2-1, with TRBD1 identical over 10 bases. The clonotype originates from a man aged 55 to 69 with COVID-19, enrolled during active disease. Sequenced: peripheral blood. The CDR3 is CASSLGTGAAVDNEQFF. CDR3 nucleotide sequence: TGTGCCAGCAGCTTGGGGACAGGGGCCGCGGTCGACAATGAGCAGTTCTTC.